These 23 T cell receptor beta chains originate from one sample sequenced in a study of T-cell memory formation after mild COVID-19. In TCRdb, the 5' RACE reads were re-called with MiXCR into one record per CDR3 protein. The repertoire holds approximately 350,000 distinct CDR3 sequences, with about 15% as singletons. Sample: PBMCs or a T cell subset sorted from them (not recorded which). The receptors derive from a man aged 18 to 29 who had mild COVID-19 (a few samples of this study predate the infection). Cell type and time point are not known.

The chain carries TRBV7-3 and TRBJ1-1, with D possibly TRBD1 on 5 matching bases. Trimming took 4 bases from V and 5 from J, leaving 14 bases between them. The CDR3 consists of 14 residues. From germline, CDR1 is SGHTA and CDR2 FQGTGA. In nucleotides, the CDR3 is TGTGCCAGCAGCTCGAAGGGAGGGGAAACTGAAGCTTTCTTT. This sequence encodes CASSSKGGETEAFF.

This clonotype has ten or more counts. The chain combines TRBV9 with TRBJ2-7; D may correspond to TRBD1 or TRBD2 (6 bases each). V gave up 3 bases and J gave up 0 bases, with 10 bases separating them. There are 14 residues in the CDR3. Germline V lookup: CDR1 SGDLS, CDR2 YYNGEE. CDR3 amino acids: CASSEGGFSYEQYF. The CDR3 region has the DNA TGTGCCAGCAGCGAGGGGGGCTTCTCCTACGAGCAGTACTTC.

The chain has TRBV5-5 and TRBJ1-2; D ambiguous. CDR1 is SGHKS and CDR2 is YYEKEE in the germline V gene (reference sequence). Trimming cost V 6 bases and J 1 base, with 7 bases left between them. CDR3 length equals 12 residues. The CDR3: CASTASNYGYTF. As DNA, the CDR3 is TGTGCCAGCACCGCGAGTAACTATGGCTACACCTTC.

This clonotype has at least ten counts. V gene TRBV11-2 combines with J gene TRBJ2-1; 8 bases align to TRBD2. The germline V gene encodes CDR1 SGHAT and CDR2 FQNNGV. The CDR3 has 15 amino acids. V was clipped by 1 base and J by 3 bases; unmatched bases: 2. The CDR3 region is CASSLGGTSYNEQFF. The DNA for the CDR3 is TGTGCCAGCAGCTTAGGGGGGACTAGCTACAATGAGCAGTTCTTC.

This sequence joins TRBV7-2 and TRBJ2-3, with 8 bases aligning to TRBD2. Per the germline V gene, CDR1 is SGHTA and CDR2 is FQGNSA. The CDR3 runs 17 residues. With 0 bases clipped from V and 3 bases from J, the junction kept 8 bases outside the gene matches. This CDR3 is CASSLAGGGGPTDTQYF. The CDR3 nucleotides are TGTGCCAGCAGCTTAGCTGGGGGCGGGGGGCCTACAGATACGCAGTATTTT.

The chain has TRBV11-2 and TRBJ2-2, with 8 bases that match TRBD2. Germline CDR1 SGHAT, CDR2 FQNNGV. The CDR3 runs to 16 residues. Trimming took 3 bases from V and 4 from J; bases not matched to a gene: 7. The CDR3: CASSFLTTSVTGELFF. The DNA for the CDR3 is TGTGCCAGCAGCTTCCTCACGACTAGCGTCACCGGGGAGCTGTTTTTT.

This clonotype was recorded a few times. V usage is TRBV29-1 and J usage is TRBJ1-1, with D tentatively TRBD1 (6 bases). V was shortened by 6 bases and J by 4 bases, with 24 bases between the two germline ends. This CDR3 region has 16 residues. Germline V gene sequence: CDR1 SQVTM, CDR2 ANQGSEA. In nucleotides, the CDR3 is TGCAGCGTCGTTGGGACACCGATGACTTGGGCCACTGAAGCTTTCTTT. Amino acids: CSVVGTPMTWATEAFF.

The genes are TRBV20-1 and TRBJ1-3, with 7 bases matching TRBD1. Losses at the gene ends were 2 bases for V and 2 bases for J; bases not matched to a gene: 0. The length of the CDR3 is 13 residues. The germline gives CDR1 DFQATT, CDR2 SNEGSKA (reference sequence). The CDR3 sequence: CSARRGPGNTIYF. The CDR3 DNA is TGCAGTGCTAGAAGGGGGCCTGGAAACACCATATATTTT.

This CDR3 is CASSLGAGHLKVNEQFF. CDR3 in DNA: TGTGCCAGCAGCTTAGGGGCTGGACACCTAAAGGTCAATGAGCAGTTCTTC. The rearrangement uses TRBV11-3 and TRBJ2-1, with D tentatively TRBD1 (5 bases). Trimming pared 1 base from V and 6 bases from J, leaving 19 bases between. The CDR3 covers 17 residues. The germline gives CDR1 SGHNT, CDR2 YENEEA.

The chain combines TRBV4-2 with TRBJ2-5; D is ambiguous. There are 14 residues in the CDR3. Germline lookup yields CDR1 LGHNA and CDR2 YNFKEQ. Trimming stripped 0 bases from V and 5 bases from J, with 10 bases between. CDR3 sequence: CASSQDPEHETQYF. In DNA form, the CDR3 reads TGTGCCAGCAGCCAAGATCCCGAGCACGAGACCCAGTACTTC.

This clonotype was observed a single time. This chain joins TRBV6-1 and TRBJ2-3; D remains unclear. The ends were cut back, 11 bases at V and 4 bases at J, with 13 bases in the middle. Germline V gene lookup returns CDR1 MNHNS and CDR2 SASEGT. The CDR3 length is 12 residues. The DNA of the CDR3 is TGTGCCTCCACAAAGTTTGCAGATACGCAGTATTTT. As protein: CASTKFADTQYF.

The CDR3 region has the DNA TGTGCCAGCAGGGAACCGACAGGGGATACTGAAGCTTTCTTT. This sequence encodes CASREPTGDTEAFF. This chain links TRBV28 with TRBJ1-1, with 8 bases matching TRBD1. Germline V gives CDR1 MDHEN, CDR2 SYDVKM. This CDR3 is built from 14 residues. V shed 6 bases, J shed 5 bases, and the junction held 8 bases outside the gene matches. The full variable domain, with the rest looked up from reference TRBV28 and TRBJ1-1, is DVKVTQSSRYLVKRTGEKVFLECVQDMDHENMFWYRQDPGLGLRLIYFSYDVKMKEKGDIPEGYSVSREKKERFSLILESASTNQTSMYLCASREPTGDTEAFFGQGTRLTVV.

The chain uses TRBV19 and TRBJ2-7; no definite D call. Germline CDR1 is LNHDA and CDR2 is SQIVND (reference sequence). The V and J ends lost 1 base and 2 bases respectively, with 9 bases between them. This CDR3 has 14 residues. Written as DNA, the CDR3 is TGTGCCAGTAGTATAGTCGGGCAGACCTACGAGCAGTACTTC. Translating gives CASSIVGQTYEQYF.

The V and J genes are TRBV7-9 and TRBJ2-5; 10 nucleotides align to TRBD2. CDR1 and CDR2 (germline): SEHNR, FQNEAQ (reference sequence). CDR3 size: 16 residues. Trimming removed 2 bases from V and 5 bases from J; junction bases left unmatched: 8. The CDR3 nucleotides are TGTGCCAGCAGCTTACCCCTCGGACTAGCGGATGAGACCCAGTACTTC. It is translated as CASSLPLGLADETQYF.

This clonotype was counted ten times or more. This chain uses TRBV5-1 with TRBJ1-4; D gene unclear. Trimming cost V 4 bases and J 7 bases, with 20 bases left between them. The CDR3 contains 16 residues. CDR1 SGHRS and CDR2 YFSETQ come from the germline V gene. CDR3 sequence (DNA): TGCGCCAGCAGCGTAGCGGATTCAGGAGGAGGTGAAAAACTGTTTTTT. Its protein product is CASSVADSGGGEKLFF.

Many counts were recorded for this clonotype. The chain recombines TRBV7-2 with TRBJ2-2; 8 bases fit TRBD2. V gave up 4 bases and J gave up 5 bases; unmatched junction bases: 6. CDR1 SGHTA and CDR2 FQGNSA come from the germline V gene. CDR3 size: 15 residues. The CDR3 nucleotides are TGTGCCAGCAGCTCCCCTCGGGAGGGAACCGGGGAGCTGTTTTTT. This encodes CASSSPREGTGELFF. Looking up the rest from reference TRBV7-2 and TRBJ2-2 gives the full variable domain: GAGVSQSPSNKVTEKGKDVELRCDPISGHTALYWYRQSLGQGLEFLIYFQGNSAPDKSGLPSDRFSAERTGGSVSTLTIQRTQQEDSAVYLCASSSPREGTGELFFGEGSRLTVL.

The chain carries TRBV5-1 and TRBJ2-5, with TRBD2 identical over 7 bases. The V segment lost 4 bases and the J segment 5 bases; nucleotides outside the gene matches: 8. The length of the CDR3 is 14 residues. Germline V gene lookup returns CDR1 SGHRS and CDR2 YFSETQ. DNA of the CDR3: TGCGCCAGCAGCCCGCAGACTAGCTCTGAGACCCAGTACTTC. It translates to CASSPQTSSETQYF.

This clonotype was counted ten times or more. The chain is built from TRBV11-2 and TRBJ1-1; possible D gene TRBD1, 6 bases. Trimming left V 5 bases short and J 4 bases short, with 11 bases between. CDR3 length equals 13 residues. The germline V gene encodes CDR1 SGHAT and CDR2 FQNNGV. CDR3 nucleotide sequence: TGTGCCAGCAGCCCAACAGGGAGCACTGAAGCTTTCTTT. It encodes CASSPTGSTEAFF.

A few counts support this clonotype. The rearrangement uses TRBV5-5 and TRBJ1-1; D perhaps matches TRBD1 (6 bases). CDR3 length: 13 amino acids. CDR1 SGHKS and CDR2 YYEKEE come from the germline V gene (reference sequence). V was cut by 4 bases and J by 4 bases, with 11 bases left in between. The DNA of the CDR3 is TGTGCCAGCAGCCCATGGACAGCCACTGAAGCTTTCTTT. Translation gives CASSPWTATEAFF.

This clonotype turned up a few times. The chain is built from TRBV3-1 and TRBJ2-3, with D perhaps matching TRBD2 (5 bases). The CDR3 consists of 16 residues. Trimming left V 1 base short and J 1 base short, with 12 bases between. Germline CDR1 reads LGHDT; CDR2 reads YNNKEL (reference sequence). DNA of the CDR3: TGTGCCAGCAGCCAAGCCCTAGGAGCGGGCACAGATACGCAGTATTTT. Encoded protein: CASSQALGAGTDTQYF.

The chain combines TRBV21-1 with TRBJ2-1; the listed D gene, TRBD1, was not tested against the DNA. TRBV21-1 is a pseudogene locus. This CDR3 has 14 residues. As DNA, the CDR3 is TGTGCCAGCTGGGACGGTAGTTCCTACAATGAGCAGTTCTTC. It yields the protein CASWDGSSYNEQFF.

This clonotype was counted a few times. The chain recombines TRBV11-2 with TRBJ2-1, with D perhaps TRBD1 or TRBD2 (6 bases each). Germline CDR1 reads SGHAT; CDR2 reads FQNNGV. Trimming stripped 6 bases from V and 8 bases from J, with 17 bases between. This CDR3 is 14 amino acids long. As DNA, the CDR3 is TGTGCCAGCAGTTCCCGAGTGGGGGGCGATGAGCAGTTCTTC. The encoded protein is CASSSRVGGDEQFF.

The chain links TRBV6-5 to TRBJ1-6; 7 bases fit TRBD1. Per germline, CDR1 MNHEY and CDR2 SVGAGI. Losses at the gene ends were 4 bases for V and 15 bases for J; bases not matched to a gene: 6. The CDR3 contains 12 residues. CDR3 residues: CASSSQGSHLHF. The CDR3 DNA sequence: TGTGCCAGCAGTTCACAGGGGAGTCACCTCCACTTT.